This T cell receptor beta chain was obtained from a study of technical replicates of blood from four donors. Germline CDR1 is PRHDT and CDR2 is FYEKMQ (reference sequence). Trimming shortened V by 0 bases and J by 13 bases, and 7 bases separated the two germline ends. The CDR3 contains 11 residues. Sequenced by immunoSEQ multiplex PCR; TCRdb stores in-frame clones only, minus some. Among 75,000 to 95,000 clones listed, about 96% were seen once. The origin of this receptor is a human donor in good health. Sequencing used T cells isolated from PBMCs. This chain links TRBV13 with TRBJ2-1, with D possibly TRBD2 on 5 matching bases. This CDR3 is CASSLGLVQFF. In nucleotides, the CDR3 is TGTGCCAGCAGCTTAGGACTAGTTCAGTTCTTC.